The T cell receptor (beta chain) described here comes from a study of cytomegalovirus exposure and HLA in healthy donors. Between the trimmed V and J ends, which lost 4 bases and 6 bases, there was a span of 10 bases. Germline-derived CDR1 and CDR2 are SGHKS and YYEKEE (reference sequence). The CDR3 is made up of 12 amino acids. The PCR contained 60 Vbeta and 13 Jbeta primers. The repertoire was sequenced with immunoSEQ multiplex PCR; TCRdb's copy has only in-frame clones and lacks some. The sample holds approximately 130,000 clones, nearly 80% seen once. The V call is TRBV5-5, the J call TRBJ1-1, with TRBD1 as a possible D gene (5 bases). This TCR was sampled from a male donor in good health and CMV-seronegative. Sequences were obtained from PBMCs. CDR3 sequence (DNA): TGTGCCAGCAGCCCAGGGTACCCTGAAGCTTTCTTT. Translation gives CASSPGYPEAFF.